This T cell receptor beta chain was recovered during a study of cytomegalovirus exposure and HLA in healthy donors. The wider study: Earlier findings included more than 95 million unique TCR beta sequences obtained from 150 million to 200 million T cells. The study's findings and limits: It was 150 to 200 TCR beta chains that were listed as cytomegalovirus-associated. A later examination showed that TCR association rates differed by HLA locus, with DRB1 most and HLA-C fewest. Further analysis was carried out later, and it showed several of the most significant clusters appearing linked to common viral pathogens.

About this clone itself: What it recognizes is unknown.

Germline lookup yields CDR1 SGHAT and CDR2 FQNNGV. The CDR3 extends over 16 amino acids. With 4 bases clipped from V and 2 bases from J, the junction kept 4 bases outside the gene matches. A multiplex PCR was run with 60 Vbeta primers and 13 Jbeta primers. Clones were read by immunoSEQ multiplex PCR, and TCRdb kept only the in-frame ones, dropping some. Of fewer than 110,000 clones in the sample, approximately 79% were seen once. Sequenced sample: PBMCs. The J gene is TRBJ2-5, the V gene TRBV11-2; 13 positions match TRBD2. The TCR comes from a man between 18 and 35 years old in good health and CMV-seronegative. CDR3 sequence (DNA): TGTGCCAGCAGCTCCGGGACTAGCGGGGTTCAAGAGACCCAGTACTTC. As protein: CASSSGTSGVQETQYF.